One sample yielded the 25 T cell receptor beta chains listed below, sequenced in a study of tumor-infiltrating lymphocytes in primary liver carcinoma. Blood RNA was derived from unsorted whole blood, and germline DNA was extracted too. The investigators made TCR beta cDNA from approximately 0.5 ug total RNA, using a constant-region primer. Slightly modified ARM-PCR with three nested multiplex PCR rounds yielded TCR beta libraries. Use of TRBV1-TRBV30 forward primers with a C-beta reverse primer characterized the first two PCR rounds, which lasted about 10 cycles each. TCRdb fed the multiplex PCR reads into MiXCR, producing one record per CDR3 protein. The table has almost 200,000 distinct CDR3 sequences, less than 70% seen once; the top ten hold approximately 7%. Sequenced input: peripheral blood. The receptor set was obtained from a woman aged 60-75 years with primary liver carcinoma and hepatitis B virus infection.

A remark on this clonotype: A read error is possible here, since a much larger clone lies one base away. The chain has TRBV12-3 or TRBV12-4 and TRBJ1-5, with D possibly matching TRBD1 (6 bases). CDR3 length: 15 residues. V lost 10 bases and J 3 bases, leaving 19 bases between the germline ends. The CDR3: CANRGPGGFNQPQHF. The CDR3 nucleotides read TGTGCCAACAGAGGGCCCGGGGGCTTCAATCAGCCCCAGCATTTT.

The gene calls are TRBV4-1 and TRBJ1-1; D is ambiguous. V lost 2 bases and J 3 bases, leaving 13 bases between the germline ends. CDR1 MGHRA and CDR2 YSYEKL come from the germline V gene. The CDR3 loop spans 15 amino acids. This chain's CDR3 is CASSQSSGVDTEAFF. CDR3 DNA sequence: TGCGCCAGCAGCCAAAGCTCGGGCGTAGACACTGAAGCTTTCTTT.

Worth noting for this clonotype: A much larger clone differs from this one at a single base, so this may be a read error. The chain recombines TRBV5-4 with TRBJ1-1; D unresolved. The germline gives CDR1 SGHNT, CDR2 YYREEE (reference sequence). There are 14 residues in the CDR3. In DNA, the CDR3 is TGTGGCAGCAGCTTGCTAAACTTGGACGCTGAAGCTTTCTTT. Protein: CGSSLLNLDAEAFF. Based on the CDR3 plus reference TRBV5-4 and TRBJ1-1, the full variable domain is ETGVTQSPTHLIKTRGQQVTLRCSSQSGHNTVSWYQQALGQGPQFIFQYYREEENGRGNFPPRFSGLQFPNYSSELNVNALELDDSALYLCGSSLLNLDAEAFFGQGTRLTVV.

Concerning this clonotype itself: A clone one base away is much larger, so this may be a read error. In this CDR3 the conserved last residue, phenylalanine or tryptophan, is missing, so a read error is likely. The chain carries TRBV6-1 and TRBJ2-1, with TRBD1 matching over 9 bases. After removal of 9 bases from V and 2 bases from J, the junction contained 5 bases not matched to a gene. The CDR3 is made up of 14 amino acids. CDR1 and CDR2 (germline): MNHNS, SASEGT. The CDR3 protein is CASQDRGTYNEQFS. DNA for the CDR3: TGTGCCAGTCAGGACAGGGGAACCTACAATGAGCAGTTCTCC.

As concerns this clonotype: This sequence may be a read error, since a much larger clone differs from it by one base. The genes are TRBV7-8 and TRBJ2-1, with D perhaps TRBD2 (5 bases). Germline loops: CDR1 SGHVS, CDR2 FQNEAQ. The CDR3 is 15 residues long. CDR3 DNA: TGTGCCAGCAGGAGTAGCGAGAGCTCCTACAGTGAGCAGTTCTTC. Translating it yields CASRSSESSYSEQFF. Full variable domain (remainder filled in from reference TRBV7-8 and TRBJ2-1): GAGVSQSPRYKVAKRGQDVALRCDPISGHVSLFWYQQALGQGPEFLTYFQNEAQLDKSGLPSDRFFAERPEGSVSTLKIQRTQQEDSAVYLCASRSSESSYSEQFFGPGTRLTVL.

This clonotype was seen only a few times. The chain combines TRBV6-5 with TRBJ2-1, with D possibly TRBD2 on 6 matching bases. In germline, CDR1 is MNHEY, CDR2 SVGAGI. V lost 4 bases to trimming and J lost 0 bases, with 22 bases between them. The CDR3 has 19 residues. The CDR3 coding sequence is TGTGCCAGCAGTTCATTTAGGAGGGTCCAGCAGGGCTCCTACAATGAGCAGTTCTTC. This encodes CASSSFRRVQQGSYNEQFF.

Only a few counts were recorded for this clonotype. The J gene is TRBJ2-1, the V gene TRBV6-4, with TRBD1 matching 9 bases. This CDR3 is 14 amino acids long. V was pared by 5 bases and J by 6 bases, with 5 bases of the junction left unmatched. Germline CDR1 reads MRHNA; CDR2 reads SNTAGT. The CDR3 DNA reads as TGTGCCAGCAGTCGGACAGGGGAAAGCAATGAGCAGTTCTTC. It codes for CASSRTGESNEQFF.

Points on this clonotype: The junction and the germline gene differ at one end; a read error may be behind it. The V and J genes are TRBV11-2 and TRBJ2-1; 9 nucleotides line up with TRBD2. CDR1 is SGHAT, CDR2 FQNNGV, per germline. The CDR3 is made up of 13 amino acids. The CDR3 bases are TGCGACAGCAGCTTGGGGACTAGCTATGAGCAGTTCTTC. This translates into CDSSLGTSYEQFF.

About this clonotype: This may come from a read error, since a much larger clone is one base off. The V gene is TRBV5-5, the J gene TRBJ1-1; D unresolved. CDR3 length: 12 amino acids. Looked up from germline, CDR1 is SGHKS and CDR2 is YYEKEE (reference sequence). CDR3 loop: CPTSGVTTEAFF. The CDR3 DNA follows: TGTCCCACCAGCGGGGTGACGACTGAAGCTTTCTTT.

The rearrangement links TRBV5-6 to TRBJ2-7; 9 positions agree with TRBD2. Per the germline V gene, CDR1 is SGHDT and CDR2 is YYEEEE. The CDR3 is 15 amino acids. V was clipped by 3 bases and J by 5 bases; unmatched bases: 9. CDR3 residues: CASSSGGLASHEQYF. The CDR3 DNA follows: TGTGCCAGCAGCTCGGGTGGACTAGCGAGCCACGAGCAGTACTTC.

Details on this clonotype: Lacking the conserved final phenylalanine or tryptophan, this CDR3 likely reflects a read error. This chain joins TRBV6-1 and TRBJ2-2; 7 positions match TRBD1. CDR1 is MNHNS and CDR2 is SASEGT in the germline V gene. The CDR3 runs 16 residues. The CDR3 coding sequence is TGTGCCAGCAGCATTTTGACAGGGAAGGACACAGGGGAGCTGTTTTCT. As protein: CASSILTGKDTGELFS.

As concerns this clonotype: A read error may explain this, as a much larger clone is one base away. The chain couples TRBV4-1 to TRBJ1-5; D gene ambiguous. CDR3 length equals 13 residues. Germline loops: CDR1 MGHRA, CDR2 YSYEKL. In DNA form, the CDR3 reads TGCGCCAGCAGCCCCCTCAGCAATCAGTCCCAGCATTTT. Translation gives CASSPLSNQSQHF.

On this clonotype: One end of the junction fails to match germline, which may point to a read error. The chain carries TRBV11-2 and TRBJ1-1; no clear D. Germline lookup yields CDR1 SGHAT and CDR2 FQNNGV. CDR3 size: 12 residues. CDR3 coding DNA: TGTGCCAGCAGCTTAGGGAACACTGGAGCTTTCTTT. Translated: CASSLGNTGAFF.

Worth noting for this clonotype: Being one base from a much bigger clone, this may be a read error. The J gene is TRBJ1-1, the V gene TRBV5-5; no reliable D call. Trimming cost V 2 bases and J 1 base, with 15 bases left between them. Germline values: CDR1 SGHKS, CDR2 YYEKEE (reference sequence). The CDR3 consists of 16 residues. CDR3 coding DNA: TGTGCCAGCAGCTTCGGTGTAGGCATCCCGAACACTGAAGCTTTCTTT. Protein sequence: CASSFGVGIPNTEAFF.

This clonotype was counted a single time. It may be a read error: a sequence one base away is much more abundant. This sequence joins TRBV12-3 or TRBV12-4 and TRBJ2-5, with 8 positions matching TRBD1. After removal of 4 bases from V and 3 bases from J, the junction contained 1 base not matched to a gene. This CDR3 comprises 13 residues. CDR3 residues: CASSWTGKETQYF. Here the CDR3 DNA reads TGTGCCAGCAGTTGGACAGGGAAAGAGACCCAGTACTTC.

As for this clonotype: The junction does not match germline at one end; this may be a read error. The V and J genes are TRBV6-1 and TRBJ2-2; 8 positions match TRBD2. CDR1 MNHNS and CDR2 SASEGT come from the germline V gene. CDR3 length: 15 amino acids. The CDR3 protein is CASSRTSWNAGELFF. CDR3 bases: TGTGCCAGCAGCCGGACTAGCTGGAACGCCGGGGAGCTGTTTTTT.

Concerning this clonotype: A clone one base away is much larger, so this may be a read error. The chain employs TRBV12-3 or TRBV12-4 and TRBJ1-2, with 8 bases aligning to TRBD1. The CDR3 extends over 13 amino acids. The CDR3 sequence is CAGSFWTGYGYTF. In DNA form, the CDR3 reads TGTGCCGGCAGTTTTTGGACAGGGTATGGCTACACCTTC.

Remarks on this clonotype: One end of the junction varies from germline; a read error may be responsible. This chain joins TRBV6-6 and TRBJ2-3, with 10 bases fitting TRBD2. The CDR3 runs 17 residues. The germline V gene has CDR1 MNHNY and CDR2 SVGAGI (reference sequence). The CDR3: CTSSYPPSGRAHNTQYF. In DNA form, the CDR3 reads TGTACCAGCAGTTACCCTCCTAGCGGGAGAGCACATAATACGCAGTATTTT.

As regards this clonotype: A much bigger clone sits one base away, suggesting this may be a read error. This sequence joins TRBV7-9 and TRBJ2-7, with D unresolved. The CDR3 runs 14 residues. Germline CDR1 is SEHNR and CDR2 is FQNEAQ (reference sequence). The CDR3 is CAISLRESPYEQYF. The CDR3 DNA follows: TGTGCCATCAGCTTACGTGAGTCCCCCTACGAGCAGTACTTC.

A word on this clonotype: A much larger clone is a single base away; this may be a read error. The rearrangement uses TRBV7-9 and TRBJ1-1; a possible D gene is TRBD1 (5 bases). Germline-derived CDR1 and CDR2 are SEHNR and FQNEAQ (reference sequence). V was shortened by 1 base and J by 4 bases, with 10 bases between the two germline ends. This CDR3 contains 14 residues. The CDR3 loop reads CASSLEVDSTEAFF. CDR3 nucleotides: TGTGCCAGCAGCTTAGAGGTTGACAGCACTGAAGCTTTCTTT.

Comments on this clonotype: A read error may account for a junction end that differs from germline. The chain recombines TRBV6-1 with TRBJ2-7, with D perhaps TRBD1 (5 bases). Germline loops: CDR1 MNHNS, CDR2 SASEGT. The CDR3 has 14 residues. CDR3 DNA: TGTGCCACCAAGGGGTTTGGGCTTTCCTACGAGCAGCACTTT. It encodes CATKGFGLSYEQHF.

This clonotype is a singleton in its sample. A much larger clone lies one base from this, so it may be a read error. This sequence joins TRBV14 and TRBJ2-7, with TRBD2 matching 12 bases. CDR3 length: 15 amino acids. Germline CDR1 reads SGHDN; CDR2 reads FVKESK. Germline trimming cut 7 bases from V and 0 bases from J; bases unmatched to any gene: 4. In nucleotides, the CDR3 is TGTGCCAGCAAGGTGACTAGCGGGAGCTCCTACGAGCAGTACTTC. This encodes CASKVTSGSSYEQYF. The full variable domain, its missing parts supplied by reference TRBV14 and TRBJ2-7, is EAGVTQFPSHSVIEKGQTVTLRCDPISGHDNLYWYRRVMGKEIKFLLHFVKESKQDESGMPNNRFLAERTGGTYSTLKVQPAELEDSGVYFCASKVTSGSSYEQYFGPGTRLTVT.

The rearrangement joins TRBV28 to TRBJ1-5; 10 bases are a match to TRBD1. V lost 3 bases and J lost 7; bases outside the gene matches: 6. CDR1 is MDHEN, CDR2 SYDVKM, per germline. The CDR3 is 15 amino acids. The CDR3: CASSLGQGLRQPQHF. Written as DNA, the CDR3 is TGTGCCAGCAGTTTGGGACAGGGGTTACGCCAGCCCCAGCATTTT.

In this sample, this clonotype turned up a few times. A much larger clone differs from this one at a single base, so this may be a read error. The J gene is TRBJ2-1, the V gene TRBV4-2, with a tentative D call TRBD2 (5 bases). The CDR3 loop spans 16 amino acids. The germline V gene has CDR1 LGHNA and CDR2 YNFKEQ. The CDR3 sequence is CASSQVKVGMFGEQSF. CDR3 nucleotides: TGTGCCAGCAGCCAAGTTAAAGTCGGGATGTTCGGGGAGCAGTCCTTC.

Remarks on this clonotype: Its ends do not fully match the called genes, so a read error is possible. The chain has TRBV11-3 and TRBJ2-7; possible D gene TRBD2, 6 bases. There are 14 residues in the CDR3. Germline CDR1 reads SGHNT; CDR2 reads YENEEA. The CDR3 DNA sequence: TGTACCAGCATCGGGGGAAGGTCTAGTCGCGAGCAGTACTTC. Encoded protein: CTSIGGRSSREQYF.